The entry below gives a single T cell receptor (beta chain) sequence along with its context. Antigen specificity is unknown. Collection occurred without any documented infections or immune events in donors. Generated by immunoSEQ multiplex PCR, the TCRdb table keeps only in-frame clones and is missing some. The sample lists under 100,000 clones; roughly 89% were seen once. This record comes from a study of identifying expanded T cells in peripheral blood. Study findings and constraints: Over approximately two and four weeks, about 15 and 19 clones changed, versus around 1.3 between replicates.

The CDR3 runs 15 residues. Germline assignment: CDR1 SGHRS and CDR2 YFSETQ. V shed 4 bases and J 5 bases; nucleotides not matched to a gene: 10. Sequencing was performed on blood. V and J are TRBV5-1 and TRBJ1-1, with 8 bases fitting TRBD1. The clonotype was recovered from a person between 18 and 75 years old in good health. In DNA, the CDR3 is TGCGCCAGCAGCAACCCCGACAGGGGCTGGACTGAAGCTTTCTTT. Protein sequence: CASSNPDRGWTEAFF.